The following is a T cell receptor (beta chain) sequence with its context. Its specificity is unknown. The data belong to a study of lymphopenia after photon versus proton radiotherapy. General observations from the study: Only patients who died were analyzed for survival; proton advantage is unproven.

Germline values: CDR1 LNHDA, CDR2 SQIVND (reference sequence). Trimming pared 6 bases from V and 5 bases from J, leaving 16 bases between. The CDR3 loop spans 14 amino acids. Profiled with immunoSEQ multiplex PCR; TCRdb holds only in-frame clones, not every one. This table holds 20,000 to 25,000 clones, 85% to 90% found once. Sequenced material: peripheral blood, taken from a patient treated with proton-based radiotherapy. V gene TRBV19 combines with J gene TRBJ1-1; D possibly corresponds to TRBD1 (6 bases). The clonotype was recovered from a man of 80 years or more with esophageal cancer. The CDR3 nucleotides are TGTGCCAGTAGCCCCCTGGACAGTCGGACTGAAGCTTTCTTT. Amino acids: CASSPLDSRTEAFF.